This T cell receptor beta chain derives from a study of T-cell memory formation after mild COVID-19. TCRalpha and TCRbeta libraries used 5'RACE with constant-segment primers and UMIs. MiXCR, run by TCRdb on the 5' RACE reads, gives a single entry per CDR3 protein. The table has about 350,000 distinct CDR3 sequences, 12% to 15% seen once. This clonotype has only a few counts. Its antigen is undetermined. V was trimmed by 3 bases and J by 7 bases, leaving 14 bases between them. The CDR3 extends over 13 amino acids. Germline V gives CDR1 SGHRS, CDR2 YFSETQ. Whole-study results and caveats: Contracting CD4+ clones were located mainly in CM and EM, and CD8+ clones in EMRA.

The sample was PBMCs or a T cell subset sorted from them (not recorded which). The clonotype was recovered from a man aged 18 to 30 who had mild COVID-19 (a few samples of this study predate the infection). Cell type and time point are not known. V is TRBV5-1 and J is TRBJ2-7, with a tentative D call TRBD2 (5 bases). CDR3 loop: CASSSRSPGEQYF. The CDR3 region has the DNA TGCGCCAGCAGCTCGAGGTCCCCGGGAGAGCAGTACTTC.